Each of the 26 T cell receptor beta chains below was sequenced from the same sample in a study of blood T cell repertoires in COVID-19. The assay was immunoSEQ multiplex PCR, and TCRdb's table has in-frame clones only and misses some. The table has 35,000 to 50,000 clones, roughly 73% seen once. Sequenced: peripheral blood. Receptors originate from a man older than 75 with acute or convalescent COVID-19.

The J gene is TRBJ1-2, the V gene TRBV19; no clear D gene. There are 13 residues in the CDR3. V was pared by 9 bases and J by 4 bases, with 15 bases between. Germline CDR1 is LNHDA and CDR2 is SQIVND (reference sequence). The CDR3 region is CASTRSEAYGYTF. The CDR3 DNA sequence: TGTGCCAGCACCCGCAGCGAAGCCTATGGCTACACCTTC.

This rearrangement joins TRBV2 to TRBJ1-6, with 7 bases matching TRBD1. The CDR3 sequence is 14 residues long. The ends lost 8 bases at V and 7 bases at J; junction bases unmatched: 8. Germline-derived CDR1 and CDR2 are SNHLY and FYNNEI. CDR3 region: CASLRRQGNSPLHF. The DNA of the CDR3 is TGTGCCAGCCTCCGGAGACAGGGAAATTCACCCCTCCACTTT.

V gene TRBV28 combines with J gene TRBJ2-7; TRBD2 matches 10 bases. Germline V gene lookup returns CDR1 MDHEN and CDR2 SYDVKM. Trimming cost V 3 bases and J 5 bases; bases outside gene matches: 13. The CDR3 sequence is 17 residues long. The CDR3 here is CASSLVIAGGFENEQYF. In DNA, the CDR3 is TGTGCCAGCAGTTTGGTAATAGCGGGAGGATTCGAAAACGAGCAGTACTTC.

The chain has TRBV29-1 and TRBJ2-7, with D tentatively TRBD2 (6 bases). The V and J ends lost 5 bases and 2 bases respectively, with 22 bases between them. This CDR3 comprises 16 residues. The V gene's germline CDR1 is SQVTM and CDR2 ANQGSEA. CDR3 residues: CSVWDGRGSVTYEQYF. Here the CDR3 DNA reads TGCAGCGTTTGGGACGGACGGGGGAGTGTTACCTACGAGCAGTACTTC.

The chain is built from TRBV2 and TRBJ1-5, with D uncertain. The length of the CDR3 is 14 residues. The V gene lost 7 bases and the J gene lost 0 bases, with 10 bases spanning the gap. CDR1 is SNHLY and CDR2 is FYNNEI in the germline V gene. CDR3 nucleotide sequence: TGTGCCAGCACGGGTACTCATAGCAATCAGCCCCAGCATTTT. Encoded protein: CASTGTHSNQPQHF.

The gene calls are TRBV7-3 and TRBJ2-2; D unresolved. V was trimmed by 2 bases and J by 1 base, leaving 8 bases between them. The CDR3 is 15 amino acids. From germline, CDR1 is SGHTA and CDR2 FQGTGA. CDR3 in DNA: TGTGCCAGCAGCTTATCTCCAGGGAACACCGGGGAGCTGTTTTTT. This gives the protein CASSLSPGNTGELFF.

This clone occurred once. This rearrangement joins TRBV5-1 to TRBJ2-2; 9 bases are shared with TRBD2. The CDR3 extends over 16 amino acids. The V gene end was trimmed by 5 bases and the J gene end by 0 bases; junction bases not matched to a gene: 5. Germline V lookup: CDR1 SGHRS, CDR2 YFSETQ. CDR3 nucleotides: TGCGCCAGCAGTATCTCTAGCGGGGCGAACACCGGGGAGCTGTTTTTT. As protein: CASSISSGANTGELFF.

The V gene is TRBV5-4, the J gene TRBJ2-3; possibly TRBD2 for D (6 bases). Trimming took off 3 bases at V and 1 base at J, with 12 bases between the two ends. Germline assignment: CDR1 SGHNT and CDR2 YYREEE (reference sequence). There are 15 residues in the CDR3. The CDR3 here is CASSSRTTRTDTQYF. CDR3 nucleotide sequence: TGTGCCAGCAGCTCAAGGACTACCCGCACAGATACGCAGTATTTT.

This clone appeared a few times. The chain links TRBV19 to TRBJ1-1; no clear D gene. The CDR3 has 15 residues. The germline V and J ends were trimmed by 5 bases and 6 bases, with 19 bases remaining between them. Germline CDR1 LNHDA, CDR2 SQIVND (reference sequence). The CDR3 protein is CASSARSDVRAEAFF. Written as DNA, the CDR3 is TGTGCCAGTAGTGCTCGATCGGATGTTCGGGCTGAAGCTTTCTTT.

The chain employs TRBV28 and TRBJ1-6; the match to TRBD1 covers 10 bases. Germline-derived CDR1 and CDR2 are MDHEN and SYDVKM. This CDR3 is built from 15 residues. Germline trimming cut 4 bases from V and 10 bases from J; bases unmatched to any gene: 7. CDR3 amino acids: CASSSSGTGASPLHF. CDR3 nucleotide sequence: TGTGCCAGCAGTTCCTCCGGGACAGGGGCATCACCCCTCCACTTT.

The chain carries TRBV5-4 and TRBJ2-1; 11 bases line up with TRBD2. Germline CDR1 is SGHNT and CDR2 is YYREEE (reference sequence). This CDR3 region has 16 residues. Losses at the gene ends were 0 bases for V and 4 bases for J; bases not matched to a gene: 3. The CDR3 coding sequence is TGTGCCAGCAGCTTGGGACTAGCGGGACCTTACAATGAGCAGTTCTTC. Translation: CASSLGLAGPYNEQFF.

The chain combines TRBV9 with TRBJ2-5; no clear D gene. The CDR3 is 15 amino acids. CDR1 is SGDLS, CDR2 YYNGEE, per germline. V lost 3 bases to trimming and J lost 2 bases, with 14 bases between them. CDR3 loop: CASSASPTGQETQYF. The CDR3 DNA sequence: TGTGCCAGCAGCGCTTCACCAACGGGTCAAGAGACCCAGTACTTC. The variable domain in full, with the rest retrieved from reference TRBV9 and TRBJ2-5, is DSGVTQTPKHLITATGQRVTLRCSPRSGDLSVYWYQQSLDQGLQFLIQYYNGEERAKGNILERFSAQQFPDLHSELNLSSLELGDSALYFCASSASPTGQETQYFGPGTRLLVL.

J is TRBJ2-5 and V is TRBV2; a weak D match, TRBD1 (6 bases). This CDR3 has 16 residues. Trimming removed 6 bases at V and 2 bases at J, with 19 bases between. Germline V gene sequence: CDR1 SNHLY, CDR2 FYNNEI. CDR3 protein: CASSSTGTGMQETQYF. The CDR3, as DNA: TGTGCCAGCAGCTCAACAGGGACCGGGATGCAAGAGACCCAGTACTTC. The entire variable domain, with the rest obtained from reference TRBV2 and TRBJ2-5, is as follows: EPEVTQTPSHQVTQMGQEVILRCVPISNHLYFYWYRQILGQKVEFLVSFYNNEISEKSEIFDDQFSVERPDGSNFTLKIRSTKLEDSAMYFCASSSTGTGMQETQYFGPGTRLLVL.

The table lists this clone with a count of one. This sequence joins TRBV7-9 and TRBJ2-1, with a weak D call TRBD2 (5 bases). Germline loops: CDR1 SEHNR, CDR2 FQNEAQ (reference sequence). V lost 4 bases, J lost 1 base, and 11 bases lay in between. The CDR3 runs to 15 residues. The CDR3 sequence is CASSSTGTSYNEQFF. CDR3 sequence (DNA): TGTGCCAGCAGCTCGACGGGAACTTCCTACAATGAGCAGTTCTTC.

The chain links TRBV15 to TRBJ1-6, with D uncertain. This CDR3 region has 14 residues. Germline V gene data show CDR1 as LNHNV and CDR2 as YYDKDF (reference sequence). V was shortened by 4 bases and J by 8 bases, with 12 bases between the two germline ends. CDR3 region: CATSTRTGDSPLHF. The DNA of the CDR3 is TGTGCCACCAGCACCCGGACGGGAGATTCACCCCTCCACTTT.

The V and J genes are TRBV5-6 and TRBJ1-2, with D possibly being TRBD1 (6 bases). This CDR3 comprises 13 residues. V was cut by 2 bases and J by 4 bases, with 9 bases left in between. Germline-derived CDR1 and CDR2 are SGHDT and YYEEEE. The CDR3 coding sequence is TGTGCCAGCAGCTTTAGGGGGACCTATGGCTACACCTTC. It translates to CASSFRGTYGYTF. Variable domain in full (rest from reference TRBV5-6 and TRBJ1-2): DAGVTQSPTHLIKTRGQQVTLRCSPKSGHDTVSWYQQALGQGPQFIFQYYEEEERQRGNFPDRFSGHQFPNYSSELNVNALLLGDSALYLCASSFRGTYGYTFGSGTRLTVV.

CDR3 nucleotides: TGTGCCAGCAGGCCCGGGGAACTAAGGGAGCAGTACTTC. It translates to CASRPGELREQYF. This sequence joins TRBV6-1 and TRBJ2-7; possible D gene TRBD2, 5 bases. The CDR3 is made up of 13 amino acids. V was shortened by 6 bases and J by 7 bases, with 16 bases between the two germline ends. Germline assignment: CDR1 MNHNS and CDR2 SASEGT.

The chain is built from TRBV19 and TRBJ2-3; TRBD2 matches 11 bases. The CDR3 covers 17 residues. The ends lost 4 bases at V and 0 bases at J; junction bases unmatched: 6. Germline V gene data show CDR1 as LNHDA and CDR2 as SQIVND (reference sequence). Written as DNA, the CDR3 is TGTGCCAGTAGTACCGCGGGACTAGCGGCTAGCACAGATACGCAGTATTTT. Amino acid sequence: CASSTAGLAASTDTQYF.

V is TRBV28 and J is TRBJ2-7; D uncertain. The V gene lost 5 bases and the J gene lost 6 bases, with 17 bases spanning the gap. Germline loops: CDR1 MDHEN, CDR2 SYDVKM. CDR3 length: 14 residues. The CDR3 nucleotides read TGTGCCAGCAGTAGACTTCGGGTAGCAGTCGAGCAGTACTTC. Protein product: CASSRLRVAVEQYF.

The chain uses TRBV5-6 and TRBJ1-2, with a tentative D call TRBD1 (5 bases). Germline V gene data show CDR1 as SGHDT and CDR2 as YYEEEE. Trimming left V 7 bases short and J 1 base short, with 8 bases between. This CDR3 is built from 12 residues. The CDR3 DNA is TGTGCCAGCCGGACACGTAACTATGGCTACACCTTC. As protein: CASRTRNYGYTF. Variable domain in full (rest from reference TRBV5-6 and TRBJ1-2): DAGVTQSPTHLIKTRGQQVTLRCSPKSGHDTVSWYQQALGQGPQFIFQYYEEEERQRGNFPDRFSGHQFPNYSSELNVNALLLGDSALYLCASRTRNYGYTFGSGTRLTVV.

This clone has a count of ten or more. CDR3 DNA: TGCGCCAGCAGCCAAGATCGACAGGCGATCTCTGGAAACACCATATATTTT. Its protein is CASSQDRQAISGNTIYF. This chain links TRBV4-3 with TRBJ1-3, with a weak D call TRBD1 (6 bases). This CDR3 contains 17 residues. V was trimmed by 0 bases and J by 0 bases, leaving 12 bases between them. From germline, CDR1 is LGHNA and CDR2 YSLEER.

The rearrangement uses TRBV7-2 and TRBJ2-2, with D perhaps TRBD2 (9 bases). V lost 7 bases, J lost 2 bases, and 23 bases lay in between. The CDR3 extends over 18 amino acids. Germline V gene lookup returns CDR1 SGHTA and CDR2 FQGNSA. The CDR3 bases are TGTGCCAGCAACAGGGGGGGACTAGCTACCGCTAACACCGGGGAGCTGTTTTTT. Its translation is CASNRGGLATANTGELFF.

The genes are TRBV19 and TRBJ2-5; 11 bases map to TRBD2. This CDR3 has 14 amino acids. With V trimmed by 4 bases and J by 5 bases, 3 bases remained unmatched. Per germline, CDR1 LNHDA and CDR2 SQIVND (reference sequence). CDR3 DNA sequence: TGTGCCAGTAGTAAACTAGCGGGAGAGGAGACCCAGTACTTC. Translated: CASSKLAGEETQYF.

This chain uses TRBV4-3 with TRBJ2-7, with 8 bases aligning to TRBD2. The CDR3 is made up of 13 amino acids. Germline V gene sequence: CDR1 LGHNA, CDR2 YSLEER. V trimming: 8 bases; J trimming: 5 bases; junction bases outside the gene matches: 8. The CDR3: CASPERELDEQYF. In DNA, the CDR3 is TGCGCCAGCCCCGAGCGGGAGTTAGACGAGCAGTACTTC.

The CDR3 sequence is CASSYSALETQYF. The CDR3, as DNA: TGTGCCAGCAGTTACTCGGCCTTAGAGACCCAGTACTTC. V usage is TRBV6-6 and J usage is TRBJ2-5, with D unclear. The CDR3 totals 13 residues. The V end was cut by 0 bases, the J end by 4 bases, with 6 bases between. Germline V CDR1 and CDR2: MNHNY, SVGAGI (reference sequence).

The gene calls are TRBV18 and TRBJ1-6; 7 bases are shared with TRBD1. The CDR3 spans 15 residues. The V gene's germline CDR1 is KGHSH and CDR2 LQKENI. V shed 3 bases, J shed 10 bases, and the junction held 9 bases outside the gene matches. The CDR3 DNA reads TGTGCCAGCTCACCTCGAGGACAGGCGGGATCACCCCTCCACTTT. This codes for CASSPRGQAGSPLHF.